A single sample gave rise to the 11 T cell receptor beta chains below, sequenced in a study of tumor-infiltrating lymphocytes in localized non-small cell lung cancer. Generated by immunoSEQ multiplex PCR, the TCRdb table keeps only in-frame clones and is missing some. The data hold about 23,000 clones, with roughly 73% observed a single time. Sequencing was done on a sample of lung tumor tissue. The receptors were sampled from a human donor with non-small cell lung cancer.

The chain has TRBV10-3 and TRBJ2-6; TRBD1 might be the D (5 bases). Germline V gives CDR1 ENHRY, CDR2 SYGVKD. There are 18 residues in the CDR3. V was pared by 0 bases and J by 0 bases, with 12 bases between. The CDR3 bases are TGTGCCATCAGTGAGTCGGGTGGGGCTTCCTCTGGGGCCAACGTCCTGACTTTC. This encodes CAISESGGASSGANVLTF.

The chain links TRBV6-6 to TRBJ1-6; D is uncertain. V was cut by 6 bases and J by 4 bases, with 10 bases left in between. The CDR3 spans 14 residues. From germline, CDR1 is MNHNY and CDR2 SVGAGI (reference sequence). CDR3 DNA: TGTGCCAGCAGCCCCCCAGCTTATAATTCACCCCTCCACTTT. It codes for CASSPPAYNSPLHF.

This clone was observed a handful of times. The chain has TRBV10-3 and TRBJ2-7, with TRBD1 matching 10 bases. CDR3 size: 15 residues. Trimming took 3 bases from V and 2 from J; bases not matched to a gene: 4. CDR1 and CDR2 (germline): ENHRY, SYGVKD. CDR3 sequence reads: CAISEEGTGAYEQYF. In DNA, the CDR3 is TGTGCCATCAGTGAAGAAGGGACAGGGGCCTACGAGCAGTACTTC.

V usage is TRBV2 and J usage is TRBJ1-1; D is unresolved. Per germline, CDR1 SNHLY and CDR2 FYNNEI. V shed 7 bases and J shed 7 bases, with 10 bases lying between them. This CDR3 spans 11 amino acids. For the CDR3, the DNA is TGTGCCAGCAAAGGAGCCATTGAAGCTTTCTTT. Its protein is CASKGAIEAFF.

This CDR3 is CASSQQGVGALNTQYF. The CDR3 DNA reads as TGTGCCAGCAGCCAGCAAGGGGTGGGGGCCCTGAATACGCAGTATTTT. The chain employs TRBV7-2 and TRBJ2-3, with D possibly matching TRBD1 (6 bases). This CDR3 has 16 residues. Deletions cut 5 bases from V and 7 bases from J, with 22 bases between. Per germline, CDR1 SGHTA and CDR2 FQGNSA.

This clone was observed a handful of times. The V call is TRBV6-1, the J call TRBJ2-3, with D tentatively TRBD2 (5 bases). The CDR3 totals 12 residues. Germline values: CDR1 MNHNS, CDR2 SASEGT. The ends were cut back, 3 bases at V and 7 bases at J, with 8 bases in the middle. In DNA form, the CDR3 reads TGTGCCAGCAGTGATCCGGGATATACGCAGTATTTT. Protein product: CASSDPGYTQYF.

The V and J genes are TRBV11-2 and TRBJ2-7; the D gene could be TRBD1 or TRBD2 (5 bases each). The germline V and J ends were trimmed by 5 bases and 4 bases, with 15 bases remaining between them. The germline gives CDR1 SGHAT, CDR2 FQNNGV. CDR3 length: 14 residues. The CDR3 spells CASSPRQGGYEQYF. The CDR3 coding sequence is TGTGCCAGCAGCCCCCGGCAGGGCGGGTACGAGCAGTACTTC.

The chain carries TRBV18 and TRBJ1-1; TRBD1 aligns across 8 bases. Germline values: CDR1 KGHSH, CDR2 LQKENI. V shed 5 bases, J shed 3 bases, and the junction held 8 bases outside the gene matches. This CDR3 spans 15 amino acids. This CDR3 is CASSTGQGRDTEAFF. In nucleotides, the CDR3 is TGTGCCAGCTCAACAGGACAGGGCCGGGACACTGAAGCTTTCTTT.

The chain joins TRBV5-1 to TRBJ2-6; tentatively, D is TRBD2 (5 bases). The CDR3 length is 15 residues. Germline CDR1 and CDR2: SGHRS and YFSETQ. V shed 1 base and J shed 2 bases, with 7 bases lying between them. This CDR3 reads CASSLRETGANVLTF. The CDR3 nucleotides read TGCGCCAGCAGCTTGCGGGAAACTGGGGCCAACGTCCTGACTTTC.

V is TRBV20-1 and J is TRBJ2-1; possible D gene TRBD2, 5 bases. The CDR3 contains 11 residues. CDR1 is DFQATT and CDR2 is SNEGSKA in the germline V gene (reference sequence). Deletions cut 4 bases from V and 5 bases from J, with 6 bases between. CDR3 sequence: CSAIGNNEQFF. DNA for the CDR3: TGCAGTGCTATCGGGAACAATGAGCAGTTCTTC.

This sequence joins TRBV7-2 and TRBJ1-2; the D is unclear. Germline V CDR1 and CDR2: SGHTA, FQGNSA. Between the trimmed V and J ends, which lost 2 bases and 2 bases, there was a span of 6 bases. The CDR3 is made up of 13 amino acids. The CDR3 region is CASSLSRNYGYTF. The CDR3 DNA is TGTGCCAGCAGCTTATCCCGAAACTATGGCTACACCTTC.